This TCR beta chain was observed in a study of regulatory T cells in long-lasting Graves disease. This clonotype was seen at least ten times. Specified time point: newly diagnosed GD, antithyroid drugs for less than 3 months. PBMC-extracted RNA yielded the TCR library. V was pared by 5 bases and J by 2 bases, with 12 bases between. The CDR3 has 14 amino acids. Construction of TCR beta libraries relied on iRepertoire HTBI primers and on Arm-PCR targeting CDR3 regions. TCRdb ran MiXCR on the multiplex PCR reads and lists one entry per CDR3 protein. This table holds roughly 530,000 distinct CDR3 sequences, 15% to 20% found once. These data were also reused for a study on T cells in Graves' hyperthyroidism and ophthalmopathy.

The sample consisted of peripheral blood mononuclear cells (PBMCs), taken at new diagnosis, from a patient treated with antithyroid drugs. This clonotype was sampled from a woman aged 35 to 60 with Graves disease. V and J are TRBV12-3 or TRBV12-4 and TRBJ1-1, with D unresolved. CDR3: CASSASASNTEAFF. The CDR3 DNA is TGTGCCAGCAGTGCTAGCGCCTCCAACACTGAAGCTTTCTTT.